What follows describes a single T cell receptor (beta chain). These data come from a study of T-cell reconstitution after alpha-beta-depleted transplantation in children. CDR1 LGHNA and CDR2 YSLEER come from the germline V gene. Trimming shortened V by 2 bases and J by 7 bases, and 24 bases separated the two germline ends. The CDR3 has 17 amino acids. Unique molecular identifiers were built into the TCRbeta library. Each CDR3 protein is one row after TCRdb ran MiXCR on the PCR reads. Counted here are about 110,000 distinct CDR3 sequences, almost 6.5% occurring once; the ten biggest clones make up 20% to 25%.

The TCR originated in a male patient between 2 and 10 years old who had a stem cell transplant for acute lymphoblastic leukemia, so the T cells may come from the graft donor. The V and J genes are TRBV4-3 and TRBJ2-7; a weak D match, TRBD2 (5 bases). The material sequenced was PBMCs, mostly from graft donor cells, taken 360 days after TCRalphabeta/CD19-depleted stem cell transplant. The DNA of the CDR3 is TGCGCCAGCAGCCAACGTCCAACTCCGCATGAGAGAGGGGAGCAGTACTTC. Protein: CASSQRPTPHERGEQYF.